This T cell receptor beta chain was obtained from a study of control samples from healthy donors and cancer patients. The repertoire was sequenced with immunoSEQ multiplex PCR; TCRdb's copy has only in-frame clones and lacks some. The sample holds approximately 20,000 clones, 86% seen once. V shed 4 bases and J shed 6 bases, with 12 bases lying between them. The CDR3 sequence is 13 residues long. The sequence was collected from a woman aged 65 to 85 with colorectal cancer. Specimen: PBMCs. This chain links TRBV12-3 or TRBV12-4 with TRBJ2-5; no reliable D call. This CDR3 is CASSSLESQTQYF. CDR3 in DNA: TGTGCCAGCAGTTCTCTAGAGTCCCAGACCCAGTACTTC.